This is a list of T cell receptor beta chains from one sample in a study of cytomegalovirus exposure and HLA in healthy donors. Assay used: immunoSEQ multiplex PCR; TCRdb lists only in-frame clones, some missing. The sample yields some 100,000 clones, 75% seen once. What was sequenced was PBMCs. The receptors stem from a woman aged 18 to 35 in good health and CMV-seropositive. Both conserved end residues are part of each CDR3. D genes are given only for firm matches. Clone size is not always given. Where it is, it says once, few, many or a class for expanded clones.

NA,TRBV15,NA,TRBJ1-2,CATSRDLGGRGDYGYTF,TGTGCCACCAGCAGAGATTTGGGAGGGCGGGGCGACTATGGCTACACCTTC
TRBD2,TRBV6-5,few,TRBJ2-7,CASSFLREGNEQYF,TGTGCCAGCAGTTTTTTGCGGGAGGGGAACGAGCAGTACTTC
NA,TRBV28,NA,TRBJ1-2,CASSFSDRPYGYTF,TGTGCCAGCAGTTTCTCCGACAGACCCTATGGCTACACCTTC
TRBD2,TRBV7-6,NA,TRBJ2-7,CASSLTHPLPSGRLHEQYF,TGTGCCAGCAGCTTAACCCATCCCCTTCCTAGCGGGAGGCTCCACGAGCAGTACTTC
NA,TRBV4-1,NA,TRBJ2-7,CASSPLGRGSSYEQYF,TGCGCCAGCAGCCCCCTGGGACGGGGGAGCTCCTACGAGCAGTACTTC
TRBD2,TRBV5-4,NA,TRBJ2-3,CASSSGTSGRDNTQYF,TGTGCCAGCAGCTCTGGGACTAGCGGGAGAGATAATACGCAGTATTTT
NA,TRBV29-1,NA,TRBJ1-2,CSVAYRFLNYGYTF,TGCAGCGTTGCCTACAGATTTTTAAACTATGGCTACACCTTC
NA,TRBV20-1,NA,TRBJ2-3,CSAYGVDTQYF,TGCAGTGCCTACGGGGTAGATACGCAGTATTTT
NA,TRBV11-3,NA,TRBJ2-7,CASSLGPDREQYF,TGTGCCAGCAGCTTAGGCCCCGACAGGGAGCAGTACTTC
NA,TRBV7-6,NA,TRBJ2-1,CASSHGAGSYNEQFF,TGTGCCAGCAGCCACGGAGCGGGTTCCTACAATGAGCAGTTCTTC
NA,TRBV28,NA,TRBJ1-1,CASSFQNTEAFF,TGTGCCAGCAGTTTCCAGAACACTGAAGCTTTCTTT
TRBD2,TRBV11-2,NA,TRBJ2-7,CASSQLPGGTENYEQYF,TGTGCCAGCAGCCAACTGCCGGGGGGGACGGAAAATTACGAGCAGTACTTC
NA,TRBV28,NA,TRBJ2-7,CASSLILSEQYF,TGTGCCAGCAGTTTAATCCTTTCCGAGCAGTACTTC
TRBD1,TRBV7-9,NA,TRBJ1-2,CASSWDREANYGYTF,TGTGCCAGCAGTTGGGACAGGGAGGCCAACTATGGCTACACCTTC
NA,TRBV28,once,TRBJ1-2,CASSPREGDGYTF,TGTGCCAGCAGTCCCCGGGAGGGGGATGGCTACACCTTC
TRBD1,TRBV6-1,NA,TRBJ1-2,CASNNPGTGKAGYTF,TGTGCCAGCAACAACCCAGGGACAGGGAAAGCTGGCTACACCTTC
TRBD2,TRBV11-3,once,TRBJ2-7,CASSMGLAGSEQYF,TGTGCCAGCAGCATGGGACTAGCGGGAAGCGAGCAGTACTTC
NA,TRBV19,NA,TRBJ2-1,CASSAPSRYEQFF,TGTGCCAGTAGTGCCCCTAGCAGGTATGAGCAGTTCTTC
TRBD1,TRBV5-1,NA,TRBJ2-1,CASSDRGYNEQFF,TGCGCCAGCAGTGACAGGGGATACAATGAGCAGTTCTTC
TRBD1,TRBV2,once,TRBJ2-2,CASRDRVLGDTGELFF,TGTGCCAGCAGAGACAGGGTCCTGGGGGACACCGGGGAGCTGTTTTTT
TRBD2,TRBV4-3,few,TRBJ2-5,CASSQDGGGFGLAGGETQYF,TGCGCCAGCAGCCAAGATGGAGGGGGATTCGGACTAGCGGGGGGGGAGACCCAGTACTTC
TRBD2,TRBV6-4,NA,TRBJ2-1,CASSTSAVNEQFF,TGTGCCAGTTCGACTAGCGCGGTCAATGAGCAGTTCTTC
TRBD1,TRBV5-1,NA,TRBJ1-2,CASSRGTGFLGYGYTF,TGCGCCAGCAGCCGCGGGACAGGCTTCCTTGGCTATGGCTACACCTTC
TRBD1,TRBV27,NA,TRBJ2-7,CASQPGQGVYEQYF,TGTGCCAGCCAGCCGGGACAGGGAGTCTACGAGCAGTACTTC
NA,TRBV10-3,NA,TRBJ1-5,CAISESLGDQPQHF,TGTGCCATCAGTGAGTCGCTGGGAGATCAGCCCCAGCATTTT
TRBD2,TRBV15,NA,TRBJ2-7,CATSKGSGGLYEQYF,TGTGCCACCAGCAAGGGTTCGGGAGGGCTTTACGAGCAGTACTTC
NA,TRBV28,NA,TRBJ2-7,CASSARGRLYEQYF,TGTGCCAGCAGTGCTAGGGGGAGACTCTACGAGCAGTACTTC
TRBD1,TRBV10-1,NA,TRBJ2-1,CASSDRAPYNEQFF,TGCGCCAGCAGCGACAGGGCCCCCTACAATGAGCAGTTCTTC
NA,TRBV27,few,TRBJ1-5,CASRPDRARGHQPQHF,TGTGCCAGCAGGCCGGATAGGGCCCGGGGTCATCAGCCCCAGCATTTT
NA,TRBV6-1,NA,TRBJ2-7,CASSEAGGSYEQYF,TGTGCCAGCAGTGAAGCTGGAGGCTCCTACGAGCAGTACTTC
NA,TRBV7-6,NA,TRBJ2-1,CASSLASGAHNEQFF,TGTGCCAGCAGCTTAGCCAGCGGCGCTCACAATGAGCAGTTCTTC
NA,TRBV30,NA,TRBJ2-5,CAWSRGGGGGAQYF,TGTGCCTGGTCCCGGGGCGGAGGGGGGGGTGCCCAGTACTTC
TRBD1,TRBV4-1,once,TRBJ2-2,CASSPQGQKHGELFF,TGCGCCAGCAGCCCCCAGGGACAGAAGCACGGGGAGCTGTTTTTT
NA,TRBV5-5,NA,TRBJ1-4,CASRQGATNEKLFF,TGTGCCAGCCGCCAAGGGGCCACTAATGAAAAACTGTTTTTT